The 28 T cell receptor beta chains below all came from one sample that was sequenced in a study of T cells in localized non-small cell lung cancer. Repertoires were generated with immunoSEQ multiplex PCR, while TCRdb's copy carries only in-frame clones and drops some. The sample holds around 64,000 clones, 80% to 90% seen once. The sequencing here drew on peripheral blood, taken before any cancer treatment. Receptors were obtained from a man aged 40 to 70 with stage I squamous cell lung carcinoma.

This chain joins TRBV9 and TRBJ2-1; TRBD1 matches at 9 bases. Germline assignment: CDR1 SGDLS and CDR2 YYNGEE. The CDR3 length is 14 residues. The trim removed 4 bases at V and 7 bases at J, leaving 6 bases unmatched. The CDR3 is CASSRDRERNEQFF. CDR3 nucleotides: TGTGCCAGCAGCCGGGACAGGGAAAGGAATGAGCAGTTCTTC.

The V and J genes are TRBV7-2 and TRBJ1-5, with D unresolved. V was cut by 3 bases and J by 7 bases, with 10 bases left in between. The CDR3 loop spans 13 amino acids. Germline lookup yields CDR1 SGHTA and CDR2 FQGNSA. In DNA form, the CDR3 reads TGTGCCAGCAGCTTCGGGTCGATGCAGCCCCAGCATTTT. It yields the protein CASSFGSMQPQHF.

The J gene is TRBJ2-1, the V gene TRBV30; possibly TRBD1 or TRBD2 for D (5 bases each). V shed 4 bases and J shed 3 bases, with 10 bases lying between them. CDR3 length: 13 residues. CDR1 and CDR2 from the germline V gene are GTSNPN and SVGIG (reference sequence). The CDR3 bases are TGTGCCTGGATCGAGGGGAACTACAATGAGCAGTTCTTC. Its translation: CAWIEGNYNEQFF.

This chain joins TRBV6-1 and TRBJ2-3; 7 nucleotides agree with TRBD1. This CDR3 contains 15 residues. The germline V gene has CDR1 MNHNS and CDR2 SASEGT. The V gene end was trimmed by 7 bases and the J gene end by 3 bases; junction bases not matched to a gene: 10. The CDR3 is CASTIQGVGTDTQYF. DNA for the CDR3: TGTGCCAGCACGATTCAGGGGGTTGGGACAGATACGCAGTATTTT.

The rearrangement links TRBV14 to TRBJ1-5; D remains unclear. Trimming shortened V by 4 bases and J by 3 bases, and 7 bases separated the two germline ends. This CDR3 is 13 amino acids long. Germline V gene lookup returns CDR1 SGHDN and CDR2 FVKESK. The CDR3 loop is CASSLSFNQPQHF. The CDR3 DNA reads as TGTGCCAGCAGCCTCAGTTTCAATCAGCCCCAGCATTTT.

V and J are TRBV19 and TRBJ2-6, with D unresolved. Between the trimmed V and J ends, which lost 7 bases and 0 bases, there was a span of 16 bases. The length of the CDR3 is 17 residues. Germline CDR1 reads LNHDA; CDR2 reads SQIVND (reference sequence). CDR3 DNA: TGTGCCAGTATGAGGTCTTTTGAACTCTCTGGGGCCAACGTCCTGACTTTC. This sequence encodes CASMRSFELSGANVLTF.

The genes are TRBV25-1 and TRBJ2-2; perhaps TRBD2 as D (6 bases). This CDR3 is 16 amino acids long. V was trimmed by 0 bases and J by 5 bases, leaving 13 bases between them. Germline V CDR1 and CDR2: MGHDK, SYGVNS. CDR3 residues: CASSEYGGAGTGELFF. DNA of the CDR3: TGTGCCAGCAGTGAATATGGAGGGGCTGGTACCGGGGAGCTGTTTTTT.

On this clone: Other DNA sequences within the sample encode an identical CDR3. The V call is TRBV7-2, the J call TRBJ2-7; D gene unclear. The germline CDR1 and CDR2 sequences are SGHTA and FQGNSA. This CDR3 is built from 15 residues. Trimming removed 2 bases from V and 6 bases from J, with 17 bases in between. This CDR3 reads CASSLIGDNPLEQYF. The CDR3 DNA reads TGTGCCAGCAGCTTAATTGGCGACAATCCACTCGAGCAGTACTTC.

The chain has TRBV6-5 and TRBJ2-5; 10 bases align to TRBD1. The V and J ends lost 5 bases and 3 bases, in that order; junction bases with no gene match: 6. Germline CDR1 MNHEY, CDR2 SVGAGI. The CDR3 is made up of 15 amino acids. The CDR3 protein is CASSRTGTGEETQYF. In DNA, the CDR3 is TGTGCCAGCAGTAGAACCGGGACAGGGGAAGAGACCCAGTACTTC.

This clone was seen only once. This chain connects TRBV19 to TRBJ1-1; 8 nucleotides match TRBD1. V gave up 3 bases and J gave up 2 bases; unmatched junction bases: 2. Germline CDR1 LNHDA, CDR2 SQIVND (reference sequence). The CDR3 sequence is 14 residues long. The CDR3 DNA reads as TGTGCCAGTAGTATGGGACAGGAAAACACTGAAGCTTTCTTT. Its protein product is CASSMGQENTEAFF.

The chain has TRBV6-5 and TRBJ2-5; the D gene is possibly TRBD2 (6 bases). Trimming took 4 bases from V and 4 from J, leaving 13 bases between them. The CDR3 spans 14 residues. Germline V gene data show CDR1 as MNHEY and CDR2 as SVGAGI. CDR3: CASSLLRRGETQYF. CDR3 nucleotide sequence: TGTGCCAGCAGTTTGCTGAGGAGGGGAGAGACCCAGTACTTC.

The rearrangement uses TRBV7-3 and TRBJ2-7, with 9 bases identical to TRBD1. The CDR3 loop spans 14 amino acids. Germline V gene data show CDR1 as SGHTA and CDR2 as FQGTGA. V dropped 5 bases and J dropped 3; count of bases not matched to a gene: 5. The CDR3 region has the DNA TGTGCCAGCAGCCGACAGGGGGTAGGCTACGAGCAGTACTTC. This sequence encodes CASSRQGVGYEQYF.

The chain combines TRBV4-2 with TRBJ1-5; weak D call: TRBD1 (5 bases). CDR1 and CDR2 (germline): LGHNA, YNFKEQ. The length of the CDR3 is 14 residues. Trimming cost V 1 base and J 7 bases, with 11 bases left between them. The DNA for the CDR3 is TGTGCCAGCAGCCAAGTCATGAGGGGACAGCCCCAGCATTTT. It encodes CASSQVMRGQPQHF.

The rearrangement links TRBV11-3 to TRBJ2-1, with D maybe TRBD2 (5 bases). Germline assignment: CDR1 SGHNT and CDR2 YENEEA. The CDR3 is 14 amino acids. Trimming removed 5 bases at V and 1 base at J, with 9 bases between. This CDR3 is CASSVAQSYNEQFF. As DNA, the CDR3 is TGTGCCAGCAGCGTAGCGCAGTCCTACAATGAGCAGTTCTTC.

The V and J genes are TRBV19 and TRBJ1-2; D is possibly TRBD1 (6 bases). V lost 6 bases and J lost 0, with 14 bases in between. Germline assignment: CDR1 LNHDA and CDR2 SQIVND (reference sequence). CDR3 length: 15 residues. CDR3: CASRTPGEANYGYTF. CDR3 coding DNA: TGTGCCAGTAGAACGCCAGGGGAAGCTAACTATGGCTACACCTTC.

This clone was counted a single time. This chain connects TRBV2 to TRBJ2-7, with 9 positions matching TRBD2. J was trimmed by 8 bases and V by 1 base; bases with no gene match: 9. CDR1 is SNHLY and CDR2 is FYNNEI in the germline V gene. This CDR3 is built from 15 residues. CDR3 in DNA: TGTGCCAGCAGTGAAGGGGCGGGAGGGCCCTCGCAGCAGTACTTC. It specifies CASSEGAGGPSQQYF. Based on the CDR3 plus reference TRBV2 and TRBJ2-7, the full variable domain is EPEVTQTPSHQVTQMGQEVILRCVPISNHLYFYWYRQILGQKVEFLVSFYNNEISEKSEIFDDQFSVERPDGSNFTLKIRSTKLEDSAMYFCASSEGAGGPSQQYFGPGTRLTVT.

The J gene is TRBJ1-1, the V gene TRBV28; unclear D gene. Germline V CDR1 and CDR2: MDHEN, SYDVKM. V lost 8 bases and J 5 bases, leaving 21 bases between the germline ends. This CDR3 is 15 amino acids long. CDR3 bases: TGTGCCAGCTCGGAAACGTTTGGTGGAGCGACTGAAGCTTTCTTT. Its translation: CASSETFGGATEAFF.

The chain recombines TRBV2 with TRBJ2-7; maybe TRBD2 (5 bases). The CDR3 has 14 amino acids. Trimming left V 4 bases short and J 3 bases short, with 13 bases between. Germline V gives CDR1 SNHLY, CDR2 FYNNEI. The CDR3 region is CASSVRTRLYEQYF. The CDR3 nucleotides read TGTGCCAGCAGTGTCCGAACTAGGCTCTACGAGCAGTACTTC.

The rearrangement uses TRBV6-4 and TRBJ2-1; no firm D call. The CDR3 runs to 13 residues. The germline gives CDR1 MRHNA, CDR2 SNTAGT. Deletions cut 3 bases from V and 4 bases from J, with 7 bases between. This CDR3 reads CASSEGAYNEQFF. In DNA, the CDR3 is TGTGCCAGCAGTGAGGGCGCGTACAATGAGCAGTTCTTC.

The chain couples TRBV20-1 to TRBJ2-1; no clear D gene. The CDR3 length is 11 residues. The V and J ends lost 4 bases and 4 bases respectively, with 5 bases between them. The germline V gene has CDR1 DFQATT and CDR2 SNEGSKA (reference sequence). CDR3 in DNA: TGCAGTGCTAAACATTACAATGAGCAGTTCTTC. Translating it yields CSAKHYNEQFF.

The chain uses TRBV4-3 and TRBJ1-1; 9 bases align to TRBD1. CDR1 and CDR2 (germline): LGHNA, YSLEER. The CDR3 loop spans 16 amino acids. Germline trimming cut 3 bases from V and 4 bases from J; bases unmatched to any gene: 9. CDR3 nucleotide sequence: TGCGCCAGCAGCCATCATGCCGGGACAGGGATCACTGAAGCTTTCTTT. Translating gives CASSHHAGTGITEAFF.

V usage is TRBV18 and J usage is TRBJ1-1; possible D gene TRBD1, 5 bases. Trimming stripped 3 bases from V and 1 base from J, with 12 bases between. CDR3 length: 15 residues. CDR1 and CDR2 (germline): KGHSH, LQKENI. CDR3: CASSPMGLQNTEAFF. The CDR3 nucleotides are TGTGCCAGCTCACCGATGGGACTCCAGAACACTGAAGCTTTCTTT. Filled out from reference TRBV18 and TRBJ1-1, the complete variable domain reads NAGVMQNPRHLVRRRGQEARLRCSPMKGHSHVYWYRQLPEEGLKFMVYLQKENIIDESGMPKERFSAEFPKEGPSILRIQQVVRGDSAAYFCASSPMGLQNTEAFFGQGTRLTVV.

The chain has TRBV21-1 and TRBJ2-1; the DNA was not compared with TRBD1, the D call given in the table. TRBV21-1 is listed as a pseudogene. The CDR3 has 14 residues. Here the CDR3 reads CASSPLGLGNEQFF. The CDR3 DNA follows: TGTGCCAGCAGCCCCTTGGGCCTGGGCAATGAGCAGTTCTTC.

The CDR3 protein is CASSKALVGETQYF. CDR3 DNA sequence: TGTGCCAGTAGTAAAGCTCTAGTGGGGGAGACCCAGTACTTC. V usage is TRBV19 and J usage is TRBJ2-5; no clear D. Per germline, CDR1 LNHDA and CDR2 SQIVND (reference sequence). The CDR3 contains 14 residues. The V and J ends lost 4 bases and 5 bases respectively, with 14 bases between them.

CDR3 amino acids: CASSVTSGNTDTQYF. CDR3 nucleotide sequence: TGTGCCAGCAGCGTGACTAGCGGGAACACAGATACGCAGTATTTT. The rearrangement links TRBV7-9 to TRBJ2-3; 11 bases fit TRBD2. With V trimmed by 5 bases and J by 2 bases, 3 bases remained unmatched. The CDR3 spans 15 residues. Germline values: CDR1 SEHNR, CDR2 FQNEAQ (reference sequence).

The V call is TRBV30, the J call TRBJ2-5; 13 bases fit TRBD2. Germline CDR1 and CDR2: GTSNPN and SVGIG (reference sequence). The J segment lost 7 bases and the V segment lost 3 bases, leaving 5 bases of the junction unmatched. This CDR3 is built from 14 residues. The CDR3 spells CAWRLAGGPGTQYF. The DNA of the CDR3 is TGTGCCTGGAGACTAGCGGGAGGGCCCGGGACCCAGTACTTC.

The chain couples TRBV4-1 to TRBJ2-1; D is ambiguous. The CDR3 has 16 amino acids. From germline, CDR1 is MGHRA and CDR2 YSYEKL. The V end was cut by 1 base, the J end by 4 bases, with 14 bases between. CDR3 sequence: CASSQVNMVSYNEQFF. In DNA, the CDR3 is TGCGCCAGCAGCCAAGTCAACATGGTGTCGTACAATGAGCAGTTCTTC.

The V and J genes are TRBV6-5 and TRBJ1-2, with D maybe TRBD1 (5 bases). Between the trimmed V and J ends, which lost 4 bases and 4 bases, there was a span of 10 bases. The length of the CDR3 is 13 residues. Germline CDR1 is MNHEY and CDR2 is SVGAGI. The CDR3 DNA follows: TGTGCCAGCAGTTCGGACATCGGCTATGGCTACACCTTC. As protein: CASSSDIGYGYTF.